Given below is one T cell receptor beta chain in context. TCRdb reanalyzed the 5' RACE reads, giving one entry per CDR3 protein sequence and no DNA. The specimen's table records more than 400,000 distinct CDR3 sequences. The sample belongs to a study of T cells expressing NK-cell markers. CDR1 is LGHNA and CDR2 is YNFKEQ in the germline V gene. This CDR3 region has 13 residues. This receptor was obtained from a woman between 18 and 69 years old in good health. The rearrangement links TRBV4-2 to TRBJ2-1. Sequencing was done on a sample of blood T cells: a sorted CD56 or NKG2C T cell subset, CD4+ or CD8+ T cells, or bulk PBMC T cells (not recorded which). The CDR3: CASSQEQLNEQFF.